This T cell receptor beta chain came from a study of control samples from healthy donors and cancer patients. The CDR3 length is 11 residues. V was pared by 1 base and J by 7 bases, with 4 bases between. Germline values: CDR1 SGHVS, CDR2 FQNEAQ. Clones were sequenced by immunoSEQ multiplex PCR, and TCRdb holds only the in-frame ones, with some missing. There are 46,000 or so clones in the sample; roughly nine tenths occur only once, and 0.7% to 0.85% lies in the top ten. Material: PBMCs. The TCR comes from a man aged 25 to 40 with colorectal cancer. The V and J genes are TRBV7-8 and TRBJ1-1; D uncertain. CDR3 amino acids: CASSLENEAFF. The CDR3 DNA reads as TGTGCCAGCAGCTTAGAGAATGAAGCTTTCTTT.